This entry features one T cell receptor beta chain sequence. Its antigen is currently unknown. This sample was taken from a study of graft-versus-host responses after intestinal transplantation. CDR1 and CDR2 from the germline V gene are MNHNY and SVGAGI (reference sequence). The V segment lost 2 bases and the J segment 12 bases; nucleotides outside the gene matches: 12. The CDR3 sequence is 15 residues long. Clones were sequenced by immunoSEQ multiplex PCR, and TCRdb holds only the in-frame ones, with some missing. The repertoire has some 85,000 clones, 85% to 95% of them found once; the top ten carry roughly 0.36%.

This clonotype was obtained from a human donor who was the organ donor for an intestinal transplant. The chain is built from TRBV6-6 and TRBJ2-1; 8 bases align to TRBD2. Material: unstimulated CD8+ T cells sorted from spleen or lymph node cells, obtained before transplant. CDR3 in amino acids: CASSYPGGTGGGQFF. CDR3 DNA sequence: TGTGCCAGCAGTTACCCGGGAGGTACCGGGGGGGGGCAGTTCTTC.